The source of this T cell receptor beta chain is a study of post-analysis software for immune sequencing data. Study-wide points: TRBV5-6, TRBV5-1 and TRBV20-1 were among five TRBV segments more frequent in patients than controls.

TCR beta libraries were prepared from cDNA with unique molecular identifiers. Out of roughly 0.95 to 10 million T cells, 470,000 or so cDNA molecules were generated. TCRdb analysed the PCR reads with MiXCR anew, one entry per CDR3 protein. The profile shows 430,000 or so distinct CDR3 sequences, 35% to 45% of them singletons. From germline, CDR1 is SGHRS and CDR2 YFSETQ. The V end lost 6 bases, the J end lost 3 bases, and 15 bases lay between the germline ends. The CDR3 extends over 14 amino acids. Note on this clonotype: Its specificity is not known.

The source of this sequence is a girl aged 2 to 9 with multiple sclerosis. The sequencing sample was made of blood. The V call is TRBV5-1, the J call TRBJ1-2; weak D call: TRBD1 (5 bases). This CDR3 reads CASKVTGADYGYTF. CDR3 DNA sequence: TGCGCCAGCAAAGTCACTGGGGCCGACTATGGCTACACCTTC. Full variable domain (outside the CDR3, taken from reference TRBV5-1 and TRBJ1-2): KAGVTQTPRYLIKTRGQQVTLSCSPISGHRSVSWYQQTPGQGLQFLFEYFSETQRNKGNFPGRFSGRQFSNSRSEMNVSTLELGDSALYLCASKVTGADYGYTFGSGTRLTVV.